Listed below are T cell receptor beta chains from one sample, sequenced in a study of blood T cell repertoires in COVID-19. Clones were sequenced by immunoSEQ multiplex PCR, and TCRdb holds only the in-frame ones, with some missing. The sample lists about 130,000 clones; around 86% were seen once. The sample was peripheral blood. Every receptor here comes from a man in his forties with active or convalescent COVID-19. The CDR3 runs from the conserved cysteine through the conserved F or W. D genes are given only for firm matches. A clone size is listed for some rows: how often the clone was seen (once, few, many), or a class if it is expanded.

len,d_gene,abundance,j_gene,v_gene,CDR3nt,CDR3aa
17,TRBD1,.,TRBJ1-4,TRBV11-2,TGTGCCAGCAGCTCCCGGACAGGGGGCGCCCCCGGTGAAAAACTGTTTTTT,CASSSRTGGAPGEKLFF
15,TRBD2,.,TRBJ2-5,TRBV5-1,TGCGCCAGCAGCCGGACCGGGGGGTTAGGAGAGACCCAGTACTTC,CASSRTGGLGETQYF
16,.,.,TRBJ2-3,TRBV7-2,TGTGCCAGCAGCTCACCAGCGGGCCGCAGCACAGATACGCAGTATTTT,CASSSPAGRSTDTQYF
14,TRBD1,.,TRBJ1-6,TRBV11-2,TGTGCCACCAGGAGACAGGGCTATAATTCACCCCTCCACTTT,CATRRQGYNSPLHF
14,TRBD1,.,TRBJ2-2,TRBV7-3,TGTGCCAGCAGAAGGGACAGGGGCACCGGGGAGCTGTTTTTT,CASRRDRGTGELFF
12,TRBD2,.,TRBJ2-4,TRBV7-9,TGTGCCAGCAGCTTGGCGGGGGGCATTCAGTACTTC,CASSLAGGIQYF
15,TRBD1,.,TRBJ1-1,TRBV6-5,TGTGCCAGCACTCTGGCGGGACAGAAGAACACTGAAGCTTTCTTT,CASTLAGQKNTEAFF
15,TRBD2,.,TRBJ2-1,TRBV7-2,TGTGCCAGCAGCCGGGGGGGACTAGGTTACAATGAGCAGTTCTTC,CASSRGGLGYNEQFF
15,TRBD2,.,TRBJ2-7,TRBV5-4,TGTGCCAGCAGTCCTACTAGCGGGGGTCTCAACGAGCAGTACTTC,CASSPTSGGLNEQYF
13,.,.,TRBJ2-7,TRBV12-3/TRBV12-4,TGTGCCAGCAGTTTTGGCAGTACCTGGGAGCAGTACTTC,CASSFGSTWEQYF
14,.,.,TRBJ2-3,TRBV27,TGTGCCAGCAGTTTTTGGCAAAGCACAGATACGCAGTATTTT,CASSFWQSTDTQYF
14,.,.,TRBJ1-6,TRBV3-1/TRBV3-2,TGTGCCAGCAGCCCAGGCAGGAATTATTCACCCCTCCACTTT,CASSPGRNYSPLHF
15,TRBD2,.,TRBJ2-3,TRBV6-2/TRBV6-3,TGTGCCAGCAGTAAAACGGGGGGGCCATTAGATACGCAGTATTTT,CASSKTGGPLDTQYF
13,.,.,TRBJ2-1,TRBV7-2,TGTGCCAGCAGCTTAGCGCGCGGTCATGAGCAGTTCTTC,CASSLARGHEQFF
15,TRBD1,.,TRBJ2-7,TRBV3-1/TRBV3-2,TGTGCCAGCAGCCTCCGGGACAGGGGGACCTACGAGCAGTACTTC,CASSLRDRGTYEQYF
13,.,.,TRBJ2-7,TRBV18,TGTGCCAGCTCAGTGGACAGCCCCTACGAGCAGTACTTC,CASSVDSPYEQYF
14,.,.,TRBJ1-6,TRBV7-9,TGTGCCAGCAGCTCACAGGGATTTAATTCACCCCTCCACTTT,CASSSQGFNSPLHF
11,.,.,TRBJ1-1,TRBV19,TGTGCCAGTAGCCCCAGCACTGAAGCTTTCTTT,CASSPSTEAFF
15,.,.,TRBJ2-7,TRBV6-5,TGTGCCAGCAGTAGAGACTCGACGAGCTCCTACGAGCAGTACTTC,CASSRDSTSSYEQYF
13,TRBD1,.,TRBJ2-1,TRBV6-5,TGTGCCAGCAGTAGGGGACAGAAAAATGAGCAGTTCTTC,CASSRGQKNEQFF
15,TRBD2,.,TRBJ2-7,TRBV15,TGTGCCACCAGCACCCCGGGACTAGCTCTATACGAGCAGTACTTC,CATSTPGLALYEQYF
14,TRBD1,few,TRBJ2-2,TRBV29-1,TGCAGCGCTGGACGGACAGGGGACACCGGGGAGCTGTTTTTT,CSAGRTGDTGELFF
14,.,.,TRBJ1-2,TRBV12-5,TGTGCTAGTGGTTCCAGCGGGACTCTTTATGGCTACACCTTC,CASGSSGTLYGYTF
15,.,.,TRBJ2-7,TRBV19,TGTGCCAGTAAGGCAACCGGGACAACAGCTTACGAGCAGTACTTC,CASKATGTTAYEQYF
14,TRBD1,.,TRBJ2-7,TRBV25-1,TGTGCCAGCAGTGGAGGACAGGGGGCGCGAGAGCAGTACTTC,CASSGGQGAREQYF
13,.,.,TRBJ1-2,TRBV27,TGTGCCAGCAGTTTCAGAGGAGGGGTTGACTACACCTTC,CASSFRGGVDYTF
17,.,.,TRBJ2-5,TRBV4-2,TGTGCCAGCAGCCAAGATAGGGGACTTATTTTGGGGGAGACCCAGTACTTC,CASSQDRGLILGETQYF
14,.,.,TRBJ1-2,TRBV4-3,TGCGCCAGCAGCCACGGGGTGGGGGCGCGGGGCTACACCTTC,CASSHGVGARGYTF
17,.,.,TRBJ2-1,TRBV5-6,TGTGCCAGCAGCTTGTTTTCGGGGGGACCGCAGGGGAATGAGCAGTTCTTC,CASSLFSGGPQGNEQFF
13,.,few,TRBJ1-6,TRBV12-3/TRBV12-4,TGTGCCAGCAGTCCCCGGGGGAATTCACCCCTCCACTTT,CASSPRGNSPLHF
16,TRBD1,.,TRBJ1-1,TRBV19,TGTGCCAGTAGTATCCTTTACTCGACAGGGTACACTGAAGCTTTCTTT,CASSILYSTGYTEAFF
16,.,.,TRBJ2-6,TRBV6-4,TGTGCCAGCAGTGACGGGGGCAGCTCTGGGGCCAACGTCCTGACTTTC,CASSDGGSSGANVLTF
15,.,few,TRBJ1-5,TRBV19,TGTGCCAGTAGTATCACCCCGGACAGCTATCAGCCCCAGCATTTT,CASSITPDSYQPQHF
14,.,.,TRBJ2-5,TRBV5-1,TGCGCCAGCAGCCCGGGGACTTCCCAAGAGACCCAGTACTTC,CASSPGTSQETQYF
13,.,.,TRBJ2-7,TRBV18,TGTGCCAGCTCACAAAAGAGCTGGTACGAGCAGTACTTC,CASSQKSWYEQYF
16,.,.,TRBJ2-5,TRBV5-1,TGCGCCAGCAGCCTGTCTCAGGGCAGGGCTGACGAGACCCAGTACTTC,CASSLSQGRADETQYF
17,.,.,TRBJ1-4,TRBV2,TGTGCCAGTCTCCGGACTTCTATGGAACCAACTAATGAAAAACTGTTTTTT,CASLRTSMEPTNEKLFF
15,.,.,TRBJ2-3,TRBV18,TGTGCCAGCTCACCACCCCTCTCTAGCACAGATACGCAGTATTTT,CASSPPLSSTDTQYF
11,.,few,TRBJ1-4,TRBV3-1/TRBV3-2,TGTGCCAGCAGCCTACACAGGGATCTGTTTTTT,CASSLHRDLFF
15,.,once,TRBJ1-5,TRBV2,TGTGCCAGCAGTGAAGAGGGGCAAGTTTGCCAGCCCCAGCATTTT,CASSEEGQVCQPQHF
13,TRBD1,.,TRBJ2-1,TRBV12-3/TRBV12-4,TGTGCCAGCAGGCGTACAGGGGGCAATGAGCAGTTCTTC,CASRRTGGNEQFF
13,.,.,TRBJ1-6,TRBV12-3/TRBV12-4,TGTGCCAGCACCTTATTCGGTGGGGGGCCCCTCCACTTT,CASTLFGGGPLHF
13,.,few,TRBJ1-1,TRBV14,TGTGCCAGCAGCAGGACTTTGAACACTGAAGCTTTCTTT,CASSRTLNTEAFF